This T cell receptor beta chain is drawn from a study of blood T cell repertoires in COVID-19. Background on the study: Sample material is recorded as cDNA or gDNA derived from T cells, B-cell-depleted T cells, or PBMCs.

A few counts support this clone. Per the study methods: Reference gene primer amplification gave nucleated cell count estimates. TCRdb's copy holds only in-frame clones and misses some; the assay was immunoSEQ multiplex PCR. V, J and clone size were drawn from that table, and D and trimming were deduced from the DNA. Seen here are about 130,000 clones, around 70% observed once, and the top ten hold over 5.5%. Input material: peripheral blood. This clonotype was sampled from an elderly man with COVID-19, enrolled during active disease.

Here the CDR3 reads CASGLEFSGGTDTQYF. DNA for the CDR3: TGTGCTAGTGGTTTGGAGTTTAGCGGCGGCACAGATACGCAGTATTTT. The J gene is TRBJ2-3, the V gene TRBV12-5; D is possibly TRBD2 (6 bases). The CDR3 spans 16 residues. V lost 1 base to trimming and J lost 1 base, with 12 bases between them. Looked up from germline, CDR1 is LGHNT and CDR2 is FRNRAP. The variable domain in full, completed from reference TRBV12-5 and TRBJ2-3, reads DARVTQTPRHKVTEMGQEVTMRCQPILGHNTVFWYRQTMMQGLELLAYFRNRAPLDDSGMPKDRFSAEMPDATLATLKIQPSEPRDSAVYFCASGLEFSGGTDTQYFGPGTRLTVL.